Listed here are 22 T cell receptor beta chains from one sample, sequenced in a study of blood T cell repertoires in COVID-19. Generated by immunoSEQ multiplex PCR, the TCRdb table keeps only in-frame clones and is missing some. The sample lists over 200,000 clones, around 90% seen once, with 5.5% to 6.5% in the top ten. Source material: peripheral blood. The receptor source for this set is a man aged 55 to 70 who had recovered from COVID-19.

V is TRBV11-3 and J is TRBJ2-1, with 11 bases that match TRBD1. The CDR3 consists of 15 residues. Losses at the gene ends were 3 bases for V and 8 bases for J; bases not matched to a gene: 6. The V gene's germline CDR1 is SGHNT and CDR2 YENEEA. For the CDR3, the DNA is TGTGCCAGCAGCTTCCGGGACAGGGGGTTTGATGAGCAGTTCTTC. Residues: CASSFRDRGFDEQFF.

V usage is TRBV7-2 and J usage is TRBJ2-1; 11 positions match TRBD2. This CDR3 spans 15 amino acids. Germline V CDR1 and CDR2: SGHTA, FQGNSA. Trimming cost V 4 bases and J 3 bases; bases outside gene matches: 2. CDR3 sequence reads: CASSSLAGGYNEQFF. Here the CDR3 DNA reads TGTGCCAGCAGCTCTCTAGCGGGGGGCTACAATGAGCAGTTCTTC.

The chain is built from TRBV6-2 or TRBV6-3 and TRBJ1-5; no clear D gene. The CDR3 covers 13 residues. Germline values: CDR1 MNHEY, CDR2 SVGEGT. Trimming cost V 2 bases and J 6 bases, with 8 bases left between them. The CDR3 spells CASSYGLGQPQHF. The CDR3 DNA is TGTGCCAGCAGTTACGGGCTTGGTCAGCCCCAGCATTTT.

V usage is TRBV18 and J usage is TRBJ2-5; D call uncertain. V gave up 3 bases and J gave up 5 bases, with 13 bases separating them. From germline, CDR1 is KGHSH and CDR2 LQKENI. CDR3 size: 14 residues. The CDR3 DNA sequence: TGTGCCAGCTCACCGCCCTTTTCTATGGAGACCCAGTACTTC. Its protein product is CASSPPFSMETQYF.

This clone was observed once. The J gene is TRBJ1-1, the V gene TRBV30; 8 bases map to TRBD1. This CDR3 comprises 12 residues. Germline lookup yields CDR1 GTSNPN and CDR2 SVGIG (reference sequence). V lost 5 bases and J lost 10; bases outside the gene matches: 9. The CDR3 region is CAWVRSTGGAFF. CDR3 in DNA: TGTGCCTGGGTTAGATCCACAGGGGGAGCTTTCTTT.

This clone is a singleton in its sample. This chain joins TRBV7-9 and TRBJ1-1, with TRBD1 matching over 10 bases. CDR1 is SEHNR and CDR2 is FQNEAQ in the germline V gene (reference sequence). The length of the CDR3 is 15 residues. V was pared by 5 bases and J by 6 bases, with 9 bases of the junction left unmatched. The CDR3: CASSHRQGAVAEAFF. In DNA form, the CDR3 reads TGTGCCAGCAGCCACCGACAGGGGGCCGTCGCTGAAGCTTTCTTT. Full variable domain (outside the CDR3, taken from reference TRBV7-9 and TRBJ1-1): DTGVSQNPRHKITKRGQNVTFRCDPISEHNRLYWYRQTLGQGPEFLTYFQNEAQLEKSRLLSDRFSAERPKGSFSTLEIQRTEQGDSAMYLCASSHRQGAVAEAFFGQGTRLTVV.

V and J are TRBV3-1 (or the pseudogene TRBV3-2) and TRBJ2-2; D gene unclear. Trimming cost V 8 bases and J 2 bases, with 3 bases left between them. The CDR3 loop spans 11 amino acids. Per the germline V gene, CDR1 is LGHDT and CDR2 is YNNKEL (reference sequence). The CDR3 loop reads CASQNTGELFF. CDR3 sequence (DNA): TGTGCCAGCCAAAACACCGGGGAGCTGTTTTTT.

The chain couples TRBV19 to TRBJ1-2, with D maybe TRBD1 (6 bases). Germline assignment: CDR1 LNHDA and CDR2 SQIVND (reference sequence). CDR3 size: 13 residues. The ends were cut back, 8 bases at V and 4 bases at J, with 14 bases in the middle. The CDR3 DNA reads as TGTGCCAGTGTTCCACAGGGAACCTATGGCTACACCTTC. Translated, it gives CASVPQGTYGYTF.

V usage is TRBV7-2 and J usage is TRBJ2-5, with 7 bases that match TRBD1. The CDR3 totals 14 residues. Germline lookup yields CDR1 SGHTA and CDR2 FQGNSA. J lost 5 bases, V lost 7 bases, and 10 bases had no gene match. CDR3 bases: TGTGCCAGCACCCCGTACAGGGGTGCGGAGACCCAGTACTTC. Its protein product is CASTPYRGAETQYF.

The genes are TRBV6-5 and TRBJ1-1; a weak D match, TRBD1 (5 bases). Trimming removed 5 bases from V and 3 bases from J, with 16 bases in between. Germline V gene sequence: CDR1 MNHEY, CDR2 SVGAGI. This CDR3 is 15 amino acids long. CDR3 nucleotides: TGTGCCAGCAGTAGACTCCGGGGGTCCGACACTGAAGCTTTCTTT. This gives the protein CASSRLRGSDTEAFF.

The CDR3 sequence is CASRQLSGSYNEQFF. The CDR3 bases are TGTGCCAGCAGACAGCTTAGCGGCTCCTACAATGAGCAGTTCTTC. The V and J genes are TRBV6-5 and TRBJ2-1; perhaps TRBD2 as D (6 bases). With 6 bases removed from V and 0 bases from J, the gap between germline ends came to 12 bases. The CDR3 extends over 15 amino acids. Germline V gives CDR1 MNHEY, CDR2 SVGAGI.

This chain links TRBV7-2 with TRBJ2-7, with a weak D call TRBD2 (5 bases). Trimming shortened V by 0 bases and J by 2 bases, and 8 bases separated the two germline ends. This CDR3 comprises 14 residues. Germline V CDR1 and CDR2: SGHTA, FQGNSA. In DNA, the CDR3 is TGTGCCAGCAGCTTAGCCGGGAACGCCTACGAGCAGTACTTC. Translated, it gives CASSLAGNAYEQYF. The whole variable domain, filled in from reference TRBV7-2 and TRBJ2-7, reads GAGVSQSPSNKVTEKGKDVELRCDPISGHTALYWYRQSLGQGLEFLIYFQGNSAPDKSGLPSDRFSAERTGGSVSTLTIQRTQQEDSAVYLCASSLAGNAYEQYFGPGTRLTVT.

The CDR3 here is CASSERVAFF. In DNA form, the CDR3 reads TGTGCCAGCAGTGAACGGGTGGCTTTCTTT. The chain recombines TRBV6-1 with TRBJ1-1; D call uncertain. The CDR3 loop spans 10 amino acids. The ends were cut back, 2 bases at V and 11 bases at J, with 6 bases in the middle. The germline gives CDR1 MNHNS, CDR2 SASEGT.

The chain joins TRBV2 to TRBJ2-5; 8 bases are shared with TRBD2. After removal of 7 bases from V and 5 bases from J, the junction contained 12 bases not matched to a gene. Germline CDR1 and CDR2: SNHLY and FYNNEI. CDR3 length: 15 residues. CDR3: CASIEGSSGAETQYF. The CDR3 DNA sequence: TGTGCCAGCATTGAGGGTAGTAGCGGGGCCGAGACCCAGTACTTC. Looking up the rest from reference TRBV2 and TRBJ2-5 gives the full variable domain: EPEVTQTPSHQVTQMGQEVILRCVPISNHLYFYWYRQILGQKVEFLVSFYNNEISEKSEIFDDQFSVERPDGSNFTLKIRSTKLEDSAMYFCASIEGSSGAETQYFGPGTRLLVL.

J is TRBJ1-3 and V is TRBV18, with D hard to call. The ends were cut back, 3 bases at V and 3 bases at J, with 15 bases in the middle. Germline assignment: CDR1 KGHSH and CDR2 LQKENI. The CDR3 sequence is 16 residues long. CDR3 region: CASSPLSDGSGNTIYF. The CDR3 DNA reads TGTGCCAGCTCACCGCTGAGCGACGGTAGTGGAAACACCATATATTTT. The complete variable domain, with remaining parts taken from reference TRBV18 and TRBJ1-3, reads NAGVMQNPRHLVRRRGQEARLRCSPMKGHSHVYWYRQLPEEGLKFMVYLQKENIIDESGMPKERFSAEFPKEGPSILRIQQVVRGDSAAYFCASSPLSDGSGNTIYFGEGSWLTVV.

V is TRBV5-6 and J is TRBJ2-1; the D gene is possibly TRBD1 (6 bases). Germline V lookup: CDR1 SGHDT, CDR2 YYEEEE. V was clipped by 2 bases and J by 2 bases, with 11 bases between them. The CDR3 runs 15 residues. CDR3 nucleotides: TGTGCCAGCAGCTTCTTAACAGGGACCTACAATGAGCAGTTCTTC. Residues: CASSFLTGTYNEQFF. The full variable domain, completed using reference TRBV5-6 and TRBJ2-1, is DAGVTQSPTHLIKTRGQQVTLRCSPKSGHDTVSWYQQALGQGPQFIFQYYEEEERQRGNFPDRFSGHQFPNYSSELNVNALLLGDSALYLCASSFLTGTYNEQFFGPGTRLTVL.

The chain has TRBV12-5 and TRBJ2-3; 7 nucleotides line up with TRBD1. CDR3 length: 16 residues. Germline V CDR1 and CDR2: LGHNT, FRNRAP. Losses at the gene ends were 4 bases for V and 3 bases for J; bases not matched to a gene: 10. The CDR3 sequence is CASGSGGQWETDTQYF. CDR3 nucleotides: TGTGCTAGTGGTTCAGGGGGACAGTGGGAGACAGATACGCAGTATTTT.

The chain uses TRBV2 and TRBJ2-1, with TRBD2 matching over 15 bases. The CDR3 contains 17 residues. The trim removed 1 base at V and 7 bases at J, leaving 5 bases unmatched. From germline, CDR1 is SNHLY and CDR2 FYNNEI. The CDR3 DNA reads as TGTGCCAGCAGTGAAGGCCTCGGACTAGCGGGGGGGAATGAGCAGTTCTTC. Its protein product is CASSEGLGLAGGNEQFF.

The CDR3 region is CASTKELNYGYTF. The CDR3, as DNA: TGTGCCAGCACGAAAGAGCTTAACTATGGCTACACCTTC. The rearrangement uses TRBV6-5 and TRBJ1-2, with D hard to call. The CDR3 sequence is 13 residues long. Germline V CDR1 and CDR2: MNHEY, SVGAGI. V shed 7 bases and J shed 1 base, with 10 bases lying between them.

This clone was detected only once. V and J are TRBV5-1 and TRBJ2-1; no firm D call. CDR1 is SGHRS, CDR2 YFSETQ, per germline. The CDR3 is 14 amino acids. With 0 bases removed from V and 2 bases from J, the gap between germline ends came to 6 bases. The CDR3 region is CASSLDVTYNEQFF. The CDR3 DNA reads TGCGCCAGCAGCTTGGATGTTACCTACAATGAGCAGTTCTTC.

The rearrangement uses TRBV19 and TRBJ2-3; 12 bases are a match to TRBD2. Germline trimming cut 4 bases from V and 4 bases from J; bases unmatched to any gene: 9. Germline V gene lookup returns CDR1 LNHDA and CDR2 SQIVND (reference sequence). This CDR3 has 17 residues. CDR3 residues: CASSNPMTSGSPDTQYF. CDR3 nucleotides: TGTGCCAGTAGTAACCCCATGACTAGCGGGAGCCCAGATACGCAGTATTTT.

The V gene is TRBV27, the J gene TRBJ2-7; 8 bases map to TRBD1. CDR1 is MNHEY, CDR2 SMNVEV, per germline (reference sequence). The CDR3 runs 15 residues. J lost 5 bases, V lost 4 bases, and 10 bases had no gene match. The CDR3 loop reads CASSSRQGKANEQYF. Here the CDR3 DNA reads TGTGCCAGCAGTTCCCGACAGGGGAAGGCCAACGAGCAGTACTTC.